The source of this T cell receptor beta chain is a study of T cells after yellow fever vaccination. Making TCR cDNA involved 5'RACE template switching, which added UMIs and a universal primer site. TCRdb re-called the 5' RACE reads through MiXCR, storing one row per CDR3 protein. The sample carries 120,000 or so distinct CDR3 sequences, 15% recorded once. This clonotype was seen repeatedly, ten times or more. Its specificity is not known. CDR1 is LGHNA and CDR2 is YSLEER in the germline V gene. V shed 0 bases and J shed 2 bases, with 14 bases lying between them. The CDR3 runs to 18 residues. General study points: Researchers noted that a small share of clonotypes showed up in both CD4 and CD8 compartments.

The sample in question was CD8+ T cells sorted from PBMCs, obtained 5 days after the yellow fever booster vaccination. The V and J genes are TRBV4-3 and TRBJ2-6, with D perhaps matching TRBD2 (6 bases). This clonotype was obtained from a man aged 18-30 years who received the YFV17D yellow fever vaccine. The DNA for the CDR3 is TGCGCCAGCAGCCAAGATCTTGTCAGGGAGGCTGGGGCCAACGTCCTGACTTTC. Residues: CASSQDLVREAGANVLTF.